These 32 T cell receptor beta chains were sequenced from one sample in a study of monozygotic twins with inflammatory bowel disease. TCRdb reanalyzed the 5' RACE reads, giving one entry per CDR3 protein sequence and no DNA. The table counts about 200,000 distinct CDR3 sequences; about 8% lies in the top ten. The sample taken for sequencing was blood. All receptors derive from a human donor with ulcerative colitis or Crohn's disease, or a healthy co-twin of an affected twin (not recorded which).

The chain uses TRBV20-1 and TRBJ1-5. The CDR3 consists of 15 residues. Germline CDR1 reads DFQATT; CDR2 reads SNEGSKA (reference sequence). The CDR3 loop reads CSARHSGLSNQPQHF.

V gene TRBV4-1 combines with J gene TRBJ2-7; checking the TCRdb D call of TRBD2 is not possible without DNA. The germline gives CDR1 MGHRA, CDR2 YSYEKL. The CDR3 has 15 amino acids. CDR3 sequence reads: CANSQDVGLGYEQYF.

This chain connects TRBV7-2 to TRBJ2-7; TCRdb picks TRBD2, but there is no DNA to check that call. The CDR3 sequence is 15 residues long. Germline V lookup: CDR1 SGHTA, CDR2 FQGNSA. CDR3 residues: CASSLAGGNSYEQYF. The entire variable domain, with the rest obtained from reference TRBV7-2 and TRBJ2-7, is as follows: GAGVSQSPSNKVTEKGKDVELRCDPISGHTALYWYRQSLGQGLEFLIYFQGNSAPDKSGLPSDRFSAERTGGSVSTLTIQRTQQEDSAVYLCASSLAGGNSYEQYFGPGTRLTVT.

The rearrangement links TRBV7-2 to TRBJ2-6; TCRdb names TRBD2, which stays unverified in the absence of DNA. The CDR3 loop spans 17 amino acids. Germline values: CDR1 SGHTA, CDR2 FQGNSA. The CDR3 spells CASSLGLAGDGANVLTF.

The chain employs TRBV2 and TRBJ1-2. The germline V gene has CDR1 SNHLY and CDR2 FYNNEI. The CDR3 loop spans 13 amino acids. The CDR3 reads CASSNSHDYGYTF.

V gene TRBV5-1 combines with J gene TRBJ2-7; with no DNA, the TCRdb D assignment of TRBD1 cannot be verified. CDR3 size: 16 residues. Per the germline V gene, CDR1 is SGHRS and CDR2 is YFSETQ. CDR3 amino acids: CASSWGTEMGGTGQYF.

The chain recombines TRBV24-1 with TRBJ1-1. CDR1 is KGHDR and CDR2 is SFDVKD in the germline V gene. This CDR3 is 15 amino acids long. The CDR3 sequence is CATSDSILGNTEAFF.

The chain has TRBV27 and TRBJ1-2. The CDR3 sequence is 13 residues long. Germline V gene data show CDR1 as MNHEY and CDR2 as SMNVEV (reference sequence). CDR3 amino acids: CASSLTGPYGYTF.

The genes are TRBV25-1 and TRBJ2-5; with no DNA, the TCRdb D assignment of TRBD1 cannot be verified. Germline values: CDR1 MGHDK, CDR2 SYGVNS. This CDR3 is built from 14 residues. CDR3 protein: CASSRGSGLETQYF.

The chain combines TRBV20-1 with TRBJ2-1; TCRdb names TRBD2, which stays unverified in the absence of DNA. The length of the CDR3 is 14 residues. Germline loops: CDR1 DFQATT, CDR2 SNEGSKA (reference sequence). This CDR3 reads CSARRAGGYNEQFF.

V is TRBV7-7 and J is TRBJ2-2; there is no DNA to check the TCRdb D call of TRBD1. The CDR3 spans 16 residues. Germline values: CDR1 SSHAT, CDR2 FNYEAQ (reference sequence). The CDR3 spells CASSLGSPGNTGELFF.

The CDR3 sequence: CASSWTPSSYNEQFF. This chain connects TRBV7-8 to TRBJ2-1. The CDR3 contains 15 residues. The germline V gene encodes CDR1 SGHVS and CDR2 FQNEAQ.

The J gene is TRBJ1-1, the V gene TRBV5-1. Germline CDR1 is SGHRS and CDR2 is YFSETQ. The CDR3 is 14 amino acids. Here the CDR3 reads CASSVRGGDTEAFF.

The chain combines TRBV20-1 with TRBJ1-1; TCRdb indicates TRBD1, and absent DNA this call remains unverified. The germline V gene encodes CDR1 DFQATT and CDR2 SNEGSKA (reference sequence). This CDR3 is 11 amino acids long. CDR3 protein: CSAEPQAEAFF.

The CDR3 region is CASSQAIPAANEKLLF. The V gene is TRBV4-1, the J gene TRBJ1-4. Germline CDR1 reads MGHRA; CDR2 reads YSYEKL. This CDR3 comprises 16 residues.

The chain links TRBV20-1 to TRBJ2-3; TCRdb names TRBD1, which stays unverified in the absence of DNA. The germline CDR1 and CDR2 sequences are DFQATT and SNEGSKA (reference sequence). This CDR3 region has 16 residues. The CDR3 sequence: CSARPSSAQRVDTQYF.

This chain uses TRBV5-1 with TRBJ1-1; the D gene TCRdb calls, TRBD1, cannot be checked with no DNA. CDR1 is SGHRS, CDR2 YFSETQ, per germline. This CDR3 spans 14 amino acids. This CDR3 is CASSSLTGITEAFF.

V is TRBV5-1 and J is TRBJ2-7. The CDR3 has 13 amino acids. Germline V gene data show CDR1 as SGHRS and CDR2 as YFSETQ. The CDR3 reads CASSGGNSYEQYF.

J is TRBJ1-2 and V is TRBV29-1; TCRdb's assignment of TRBD1 cannot be checked, as there is no DNA. The CDR3 totals 14 residues. The germline CDR1 and CDR2 sequences are SQVTM and ANQGSEA. This CDR3 reads CSVGDTGSGRGYTF.

This chain uses TRBV5-8 with TRBJ2-7. The CDR3 is made up of 13 amino acids. In germline, CDR1 is SGHTS, CDR2 YDEGEE. The chain's CDR3 is CASSLRLSYEQYF.

The chain is built from TRBV18 and TRBJ2-5. CDR3 size: 13 residues. The V gene's germline CDR1 is KGHSH and CDR2 LQKENI. The CDR3 region is CASSPAGPETQYF.

This sequence joins TRBV5-6 and TRBJ1-2; absent DNA, TCRdb's TRBD1 call cannot be checked. The V gene's germline CDR1 is SGHDT and CDR2 YYEEEE. The CDR3 loop spans 16 amino acids. The CDR3 loop is CASSLASGQGYSGYTF.

The rearrangement links TRBV5-4 to TRBJ2-1; checking the TCRdb D call of TRBD2 is not possible without DNA. Per the germline V gene, CDR1 is SGHNT and CDR2 is YYREEE (reference sequence). CDR3 size: 12 residues. CDR3 loop: CASSFSGSLWFF.

J is TRBJ1-5 and V is TRBV20-1; TCRdb reports TRBD1, a call that lacks DNA to check it against. Germline values: CDR1 DFQATT, CDR2 SNEGSKA (reference sequence). This CDR3 is built from 15 residues. CDR3 in amino acids: CSAGPLGNSNQPQHF.

The chain recombines TRBV4-1 with TRBJ1-1; TCRdb names TRBD1, which stays unverified in the absence of DNA. In germline, CDR1 is MGHRA, CDR2 YSYEKL. The CDR3 length is 14 residues. CDR3 loop: CASEGGAGSTEAFF.

The genes are TRBV2 and TRBJ1-3. From germline, CDR1 is SNHLY and CDR2 FYNNEI. The CDR3 covers 12 residues. This CDR3 reads CASTQVQQTIYF.

The chain combines TRBV18 with TRBJ2-1; TCRdb's D gene call, TRBD1, goes unchecked for lack of DNA. The V gene's germline CDR1 is KGHSH and CDR2 LQKENI. CDR3 length: 16 residues. The CDR3 loop is CASSPPGGGFSNEQFF. The whole variable domain, remainder taken from reference TRBV18 and TRBJ2-1, is NAGVMQNPRHLVRRRGQEARLRCSPMKGHSHVYWYRQLPEEGLKFMVYLQKENIIDESGMPKERFSAEFPKEGPSILRIQQVVRGDSAAYFCASSPPGGGFSNEQFFGPGTRLTVL.

The CDR3 region is CASIDFNDGLQSGNTIYF. The chain links TRBV12-3 or TRBV12-4 to TRBJ1-3. The CDR3 runs 18 residues.

CDR3 in amino acids: CAISESRRAQETQYF. The V gene is TRBV10-3, the J gene TRBJ2-5; absent DNA, TCRdb's TRBD1 call cannot be checked. This CDR3 is 15 amino acids long. Germline V lookup: CDR1 ENHRY, CDR2 SYGVKD.

The V and J genes are TRBV4-2 and TRBJ2-1; TCRdb indicates TRBD1, and absent DNA this call remains unverified. This CDR3 has 16 residues. Germline CDR1 LGHNA, CDR2 YNFKEQ. CDR3 loop: CASSQEGTVYSNEQFF.

The V gene is TRBV12-3 or TRBV12-4, the J gene TRBJ1-1; the D call of TRBD1 rests on TCRdb alone, since no DNA is present to check it. This CDR3 contains 15 residues. CDR3 in amino acids: CASSLSGQGHFEAFF.

This chain links TRBV9 with TRBJ1-4. CDR1 and CDR2 from the germline V gene are SGDLS and YYNGEE. The length of the CDR3 is 14 residues. CDR3 sequence: CASSVDGLGKKLFF.